This TCR beta chain was observed in a study of Graves' ophthalmopathy and Graves' hyperthyroidism. V was clipped by 2 bases and J by 5 bases, with 10 bases between them. The CDR3 is 13 residues long. Germline lookup yields CDR1 SGHRS and CDR2 YFSETQ. This clonotype has at least ten counts. For repertoire sequencing, the TCR beta CDR3 regions were amplified from RNA transcripts. An initial RT-PCR round employing HTBI primers preceded a second-round multiplex PCR. In TCRdb, the multiplex PCR reads were re-called with MiXCR into one record per CDR3 protein. This sample has just over 600,000 distinct CDR3 sequences; roughly 20% occur once, and the top ten carry approximately 6.5%. Stable hyperthyroidism meant no ophthalmopathy within 18 months of follow-up. Newly diagnosed hyperthyroidism donors, aged 18 to 65, duration under 2 months. The PBMCs were taken from less than 11 ml of fresh peripheral blood.

The sequenced sample consisted of peripheral blood. J is TRBJ1-1 and V is TRBV5-1; D might be TRBD1 (5 bases). This receptor was obtained from a woman aged 18 to 35 with stable Graves' hyperthyroidism. Some clones in this sample may be carry-over from other donors' samples. CDR3 coding DNA: TGCGCCAGCAGCTTAAAGGGGAGGACTGAAGCTTTCTTT. It yields the protein CASSLKGRTEAFF.